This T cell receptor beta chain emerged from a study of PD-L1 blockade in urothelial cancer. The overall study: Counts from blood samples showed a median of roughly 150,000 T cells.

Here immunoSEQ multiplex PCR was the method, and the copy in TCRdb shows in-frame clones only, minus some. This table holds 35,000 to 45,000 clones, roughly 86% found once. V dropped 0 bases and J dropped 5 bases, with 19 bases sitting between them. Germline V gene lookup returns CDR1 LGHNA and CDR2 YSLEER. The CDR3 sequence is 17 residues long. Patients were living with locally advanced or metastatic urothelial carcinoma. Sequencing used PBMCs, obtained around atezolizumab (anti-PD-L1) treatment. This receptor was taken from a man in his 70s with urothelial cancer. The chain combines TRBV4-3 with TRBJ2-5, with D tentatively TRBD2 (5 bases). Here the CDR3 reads CASSQDYMVGDVETQYF. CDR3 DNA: TGCGCCAGCAGCCAAGATTACATGGTGGGAGATGTGGAGACCCAGTACTTC.